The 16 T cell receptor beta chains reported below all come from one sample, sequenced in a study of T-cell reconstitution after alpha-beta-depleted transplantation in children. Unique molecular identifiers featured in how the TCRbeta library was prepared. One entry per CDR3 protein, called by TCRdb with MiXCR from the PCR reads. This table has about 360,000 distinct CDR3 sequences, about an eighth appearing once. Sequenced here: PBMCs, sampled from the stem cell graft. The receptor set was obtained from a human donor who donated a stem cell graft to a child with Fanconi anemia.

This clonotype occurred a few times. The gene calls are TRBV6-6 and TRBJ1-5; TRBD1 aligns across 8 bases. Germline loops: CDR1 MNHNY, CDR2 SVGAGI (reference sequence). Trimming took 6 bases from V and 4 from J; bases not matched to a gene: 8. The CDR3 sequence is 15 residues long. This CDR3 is CASRLGQGGNQPQHF. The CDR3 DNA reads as TGTGCCAGCAGGTTAGGACAGGGAGGAAATCAGCCCCAGCATTTT.

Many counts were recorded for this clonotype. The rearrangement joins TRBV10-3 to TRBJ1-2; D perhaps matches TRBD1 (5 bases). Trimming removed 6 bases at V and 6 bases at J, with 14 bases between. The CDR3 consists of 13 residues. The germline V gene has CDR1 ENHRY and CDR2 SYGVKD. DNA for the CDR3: TGTGCCATCAGGGGACCCTCGCTGCATGGCTACACCTTC. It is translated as CAIRGPSLHGYTF.

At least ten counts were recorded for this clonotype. CDR3 in amino acids: CASSYGVGSSGSYTF. The CDR3 DNA reads as TGTGCCAGCAGTTACGGAGTCGGGAGTAGCGGCAGCTACACCTTC. V gene TRBV6-5 combines with J gene TRBJ1-2; D not resolved. V was cut by 2 bases and J by 9 bases, with 19 bases left in between. Germline V gene lookup returns CDR1 MNHEY and CDR2 SVGAGI. CDR3 length: 15 amino acids.

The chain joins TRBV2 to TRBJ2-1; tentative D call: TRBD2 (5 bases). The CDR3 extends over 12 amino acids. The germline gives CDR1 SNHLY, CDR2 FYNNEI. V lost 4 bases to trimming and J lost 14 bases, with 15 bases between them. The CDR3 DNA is TGTGCCAGCAGTGCCTTACTAGAGAGGAAGTTCTTC. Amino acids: CASSALLERKFF.

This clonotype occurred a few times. The DNA for the CDR3 is TGTGGTTCGGGGGGAGCGAATCAGCCCCAGCATTTT. Its protein is CGSGGANQPQHF. The J gene is TRBJ1-5, the V gene TRBV6-2 or TRBV6-3; D possibly corresponds to TRBD1 (5 bases). Germline CDR1 and CDR2: MNHEY and SVGEGT. The CDR3 runs to 12 residues.

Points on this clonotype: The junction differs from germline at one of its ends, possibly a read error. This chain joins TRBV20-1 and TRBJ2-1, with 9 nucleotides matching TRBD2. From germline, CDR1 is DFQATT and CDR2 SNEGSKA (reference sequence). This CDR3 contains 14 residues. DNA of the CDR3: TGCTGTGCTAGAGGACCAGCGGGGGGCAATGAGCAGTTCTTC. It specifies CCARGPAGGNEQFF.

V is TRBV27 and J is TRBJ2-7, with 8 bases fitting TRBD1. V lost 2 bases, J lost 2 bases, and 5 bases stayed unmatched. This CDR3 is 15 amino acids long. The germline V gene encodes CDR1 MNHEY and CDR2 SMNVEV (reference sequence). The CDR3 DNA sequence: TGTGCCAGCAGTTTAACAGGACAGGGTGCCTACGAGCAGTACTTC. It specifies CASSLTGQGAYEQYF.

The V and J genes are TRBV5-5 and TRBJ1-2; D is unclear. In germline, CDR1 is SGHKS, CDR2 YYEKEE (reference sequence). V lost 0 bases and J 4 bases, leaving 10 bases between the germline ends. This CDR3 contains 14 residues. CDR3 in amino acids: CASSLAGIGYGYTF. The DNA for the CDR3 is TGTGCCAGCAGCTTGGCGGGGATTGGCTATGGCTACACCTTC. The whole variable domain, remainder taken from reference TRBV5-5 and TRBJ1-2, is DAGVTQSPTHLIKTRGQQVTLRCSPISGHKSVSWYQQVLGQGPQFIFQYYEKEERGRGNFPDRFSARQFPNYSSELNVNALLLGDSALYLCASSLAGIGYGYTFGSGTRLTVV.

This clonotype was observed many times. The CDR3 coding sequence is TGTGCCAGCAGGCCCCCGGGAGATACGCAGTATTTT. It encodes CASRPPGDTQYF. The chain combines TRBV12-3 or TRBV12-4 with TRBJ2-3, with D hard to call. The CDR3 has 12 amino acids. Between the trimmed V and J ends, which lost 6 bases and 5 bases, there was a span of 9 bases.

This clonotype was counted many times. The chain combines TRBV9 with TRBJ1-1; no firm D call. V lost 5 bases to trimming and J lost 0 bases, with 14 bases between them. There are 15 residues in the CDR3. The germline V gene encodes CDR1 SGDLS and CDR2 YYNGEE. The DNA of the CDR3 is TGTGCCAGCAGAGCCGGTGGAGCTTTGAACACTGAAGCTTTCTTT. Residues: CASRAGGALNTEAFF.

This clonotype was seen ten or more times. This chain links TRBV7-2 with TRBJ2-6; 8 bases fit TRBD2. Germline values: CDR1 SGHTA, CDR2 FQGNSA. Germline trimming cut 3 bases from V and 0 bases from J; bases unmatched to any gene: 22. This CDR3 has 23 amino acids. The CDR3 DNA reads TGTGCCAGCAGCTTCCCGGGCCCCACGGCGGGGGGCTCCATTTTCTCTGGGGCCAACGTCCTGACTTTC. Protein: CASSFPGPTAGGSIFSGANVLTF.

CDR3 bases: TGTGCCAGCAGCTTAGATCAATATAAGGTCGCTGAAGCTTTCTTT. Translation: CASSLDQYKVAEAFF. The J gene is TRBJ1-1, the V gene TRBV11-2; D is unclear. CDR1 and CDR2 (germline): SGHAT, FQNNGV. V gave up 0 bases and J gave up 6 bases, with 14 bases separating them. The CDR3 totals 15 residues.

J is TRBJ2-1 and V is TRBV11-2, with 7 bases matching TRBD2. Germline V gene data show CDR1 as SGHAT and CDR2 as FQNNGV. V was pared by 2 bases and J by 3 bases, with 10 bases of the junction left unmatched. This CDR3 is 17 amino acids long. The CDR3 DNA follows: TGTGCCAGCAGCTTATTAGCTAGGGCTAGCGGCTACAATGAGCAGTTCTTC. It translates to CASSLLARASGYNEQFF.

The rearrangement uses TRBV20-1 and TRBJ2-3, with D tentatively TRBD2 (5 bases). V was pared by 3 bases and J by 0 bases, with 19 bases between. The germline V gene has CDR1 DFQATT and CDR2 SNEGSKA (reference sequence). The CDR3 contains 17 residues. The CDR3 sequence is CSASGNVNGDSTDTQYF. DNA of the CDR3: TGCAGTGCTAGCGGGAACGTGAACGGAGATAGCACAGATACGCAGTATTTT.

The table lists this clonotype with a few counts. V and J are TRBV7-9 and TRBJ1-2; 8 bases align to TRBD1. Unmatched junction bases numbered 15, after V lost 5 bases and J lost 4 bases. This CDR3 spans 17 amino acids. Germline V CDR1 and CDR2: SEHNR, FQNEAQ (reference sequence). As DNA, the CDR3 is TGTGCCAGCAGCAACCTGGGACAGGAAAAATCACGCTATGGCTACACCTTC. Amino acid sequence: CASSNLGQEKSRYGYTF.

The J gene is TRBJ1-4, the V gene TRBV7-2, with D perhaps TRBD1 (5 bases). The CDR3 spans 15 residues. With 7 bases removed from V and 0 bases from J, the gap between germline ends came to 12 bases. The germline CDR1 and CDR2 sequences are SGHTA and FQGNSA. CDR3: CASTTSGATNEKLFF. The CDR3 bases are TGTGCCAGCACCACCTCGGGGGCAACTAATGAAAAACTGTTTTTT.